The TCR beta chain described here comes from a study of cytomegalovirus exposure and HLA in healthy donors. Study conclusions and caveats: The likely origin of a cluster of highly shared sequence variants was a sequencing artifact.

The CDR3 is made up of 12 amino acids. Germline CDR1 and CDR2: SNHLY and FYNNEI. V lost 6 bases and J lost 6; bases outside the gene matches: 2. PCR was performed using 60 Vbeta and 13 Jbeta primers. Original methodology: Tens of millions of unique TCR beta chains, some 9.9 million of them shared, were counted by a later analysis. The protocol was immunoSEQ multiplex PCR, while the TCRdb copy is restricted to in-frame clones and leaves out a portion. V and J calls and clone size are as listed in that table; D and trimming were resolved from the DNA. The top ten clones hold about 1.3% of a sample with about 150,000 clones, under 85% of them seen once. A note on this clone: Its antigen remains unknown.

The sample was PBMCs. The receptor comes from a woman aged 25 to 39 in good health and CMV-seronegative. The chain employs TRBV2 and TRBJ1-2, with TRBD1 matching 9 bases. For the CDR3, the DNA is TGTGCCAGCAGGGACAGGGGCCATGGCTACACCTTC. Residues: CASRDRGHGYTF.